A selection of T cell receptor beta chains follows, all from one sample in a study of neurological immune-mediated disorders. TCRdb passed the 5' RACE reads through MiXCR, listing each CDR3 protein once. This table has tens of thousands of distinct CDR3 sequences, 13% to 15% appearing once. Material: PBMCs. The origin of the receptors is a woman aged 45-65 years in good health. Both conserved end residues are part of each CDR3. The D gene is left open where the match is weak. The listing skips clone size in some rows; elsewhere it reads once, few, many or a size class.

>TRBV20-1|many|-|TRBJ2-5
CSARDGGQETQYF
TGCAGTGCTAGAGATGGAGGGCAAGAGACCCAGTACTTC
>TRBV11-3|many|TRBD2|TRBJ2-1
CASSPGGSGRNNEQFF
TGTGCCAGCAGCCCGGGGGGTAGCGGGAGGAACAATGAGCAGTTCTTC
>TRBV28|many|-|TRBJ2-1
CASSIPRDFPSEQFF
TGTGCCAGCAGTATCCCCCGGGACTTCCCTTCGGAGCAGTTCTTC
>TRBV5-1|many|-|TRBJ2-7
CASSLSGSTYEQYF
TGCGCCAGCAGCTTGTCCGGTTCAACCTACGAGCAGTACTTC
>TRBV5-1|many|-|TRBJ2-7
CASSLAGGIPYEQYF
TGCGCCAGCAGCTTGGCCGGAGGGATCCCCTACGAGCAGTACTTC
>TRBV9|many|-|TRBJ2-1
CASSPHPGDDNEQFF
TGTGCCAGCAGCCCACACCCCGGGGACGACAATGAGCAGTTCTTC
>TRBV5-1|many|-|TRBJ2-3
CASSRSRSTDTQYF
TGCGCCAGCAGCCGTAGCAGATCCACAGATACGCAGTATTTT
>TRBV3-1|many|-|TRBJ2-3
CASSREPRPDTQYF
TGTGCCAGCAGCCGGGAACCCCGGCCAGATACGCAGTATTTT
>TRBV3-1|many|TRBD1|TRBJ1-2
CASSQQGANYGYTF
TGTGCCAGCAGCCAACAGGGGGCGAACTATGGCTACACCTTC
>TRBV20-1|many|-|TRBJ1-1
CSARVRGNTEAFF
TGCAGTGCTAGAGTCAGGGGGAACACTGAAGCTTTCTTT
>TRBV7-9|many|TRBD2|TRBJ2-5
CASSPRTRTQETQYF
TGTGCCAGCAGCCCTCGGACTAGAACCCAAGAGACCCAGTACTTC
>TRBV20-1|many|-|TRBJ2-2
CSARLPGQNTGELFF
TGCAGTGCTAGACTACCGGGGCAGAACACCGGGGAGCTGTTTTTT
>TRBV6-5|-|-|TRBJ2-3
CASSYTPVGRTDTQYF
TGTGCCAGCAGTTACACCCCGGTGGGGAGGACAGATACGCAGTATTTT
>TRBV20-1|many|TRBD1|TRBJ1-1
CSAKGTGAVGTEAFF
TGCAGTGCTAAAGGAACAGGGGCGGTGGGCACTGAAGCTTTCTTT
>TRBV9|many|TRBD2|TRBJ2-1
CASSVGRMGLAYEQFF
TGTGCCAGCAGCGTAGGGAGGATGGGACTAGCGTATGAGCAGTTCTTC
>TRBV7-2|many|-|TRBJ2-1
CASSRQGGDEQFF
TGTGCCAGCAGCCGCCAGGGGGGCGATGAGCAGTTCTTC
>TRBV5-5|many|-|TRBJ2-1
CASSSLQGYEQFF
TGTGCCAGCAGCTCCCTTCAGGGCTATGAGCAGTTCTTC
>TRBV3-1|many|-|TRBJ1-6
CASSLSPGSSPLHF
TGTGCCAGCAGCCTCTCCCCCGGGAGTTCACCCCTCCACTTT
>TRBV28|many|TRBD2|TRBJ2-1
CASSLLGTSGGGYEQFF
TGTGCCAGCAGTCTACTCGGGACTAGCGGAGGAGGGTATGAGCAGTTCTTC
>TRBV5-1|many|-|TRBJ2-3
CASSVSGASTDTQYF
TGCGCCAGCAGCGTCAGCGGTGCTAGCACAGATACGCAGTATTTT
>TRBV20-1|few|TRBD2|TRBJ2-1
CSARQRGGNNEQFF
TGCAGTGCTAGACAGCGGGGGGGCAACAATGAGCAGTTCTTC
>TRBV5-1|many|-|TRBJ2-1
CASSLAYSYNEQFF
TGCGCCAGCAGCTTGGCATACTCCTACAATGAGCAGTTCTTC
>TRBV29-1|many|-|TRBJ2-3
CSVEDRAGSGLPQYF
TGCAGCGTTGAGGACCGCGCCGGGAGCGGTCTTCCGCAGTATTTT
>TRBV5-1|many|TRBD1|TRBJ2-7
CASRTDREVFYEQYF
TGCGCCAGCAGAACGGACAGGGAAGTCTTCTACGAGCAGTACTTC
>TRBV7-2|many|TRBD2|TRBJ2-7
CASSPSLSGRSYEQYF
TGTGCCAGCAGCCCCTCTTTGAGCGGGAGGTCCTACGAGCAGTACTTC
>TRBV3-1|many|-|TRBJ1-6
CASSRIRGYNSPLHF
TGTGCCAGCAGCCGGATCAGAGGCTATAATTCACCCCTCCACTTT
>TRBV5-1|many|TRBD1|TRBJ2-5
CASSQDRSETQYF
TGCGCCAGCAGCCAGGACAGGAGTGAGACCCAGTACTTC
>TRBV7-9|many|-|TRBJ1-1
CASSFVGNTEAFF
TGTGCCAGCAGCTTTGTGGGGAACACTGAAGCTTTCTTT
>TRBV6-5|many|TRBD2|TRBJ2-1
CASSYSGAGGYNEQFF
TGTGCCAGCAGTTACTCAGGCGCGGGGGGCTACAATGAGCAGTTCTTC
>TRBV5-6|-|TRBD2|TRBJ2-3
CASSSGTSGTDTQYF
TGTGCCAGCAGCTCCGGGACTAGCGGGACAGATACGCAGTATTTT
>TRBV7-2|few|-|TRBJ2-3
CASSLVRGATDTQYF
TGTGCCAGCAGCTTAGTGAGGGGGGCCACAGATACGCAGTATTTT
>TRBV7-3|many|TRBD2|TRBJ2-2
CASSPVSGEPTGELFF
TGTGCCAGCAGCCCCGTAAGCGGGGAACCTACCGGGGAGCTGTTTTTT
>TRBV5-4|many|-|TRBJ2-3
CASSLASSAASTDTQYF
TGTGCCAGCAGCTTGGCGTCTAGTGCCGCCTCCACAGATACGCAGTATTTT
>TRBV5-1|many|-|TRBJ2-5
CASSRQQETQYF
TGCGCCAGCAGCAGACAGCAAGAGACCCAGTACTTC
>TRBV5-6|many|TRBD1|TRBJ2-1
CASSSGTGIREQFF
TGTGCCAGCAGCTCCGGGACAGGGATACGAGAGCAGTTCTTC
>TRBV6-6|-|TRBD1|TRBJ1-6
CASSATGVVSPLHF
TGTGCCAGCAGTGCGACAGGGGTTGTCTCACCCCTCCACTTT
>TRBV12-3/TRBV12-4|-|TRBD2|TRBJ2-5
CASSLVPGGTQYF
TGTGCCAGCAGTTTGGTCCCGGGGGGGACCCAGTACTTC
>TRBV5-1|few|TRBD1|TRBJ2-2
CASSAIEQGPGELFF
TGCGCCAGCAGCGCTATTGAACAGGGGCCCGGGGAGCTGTTTTTT